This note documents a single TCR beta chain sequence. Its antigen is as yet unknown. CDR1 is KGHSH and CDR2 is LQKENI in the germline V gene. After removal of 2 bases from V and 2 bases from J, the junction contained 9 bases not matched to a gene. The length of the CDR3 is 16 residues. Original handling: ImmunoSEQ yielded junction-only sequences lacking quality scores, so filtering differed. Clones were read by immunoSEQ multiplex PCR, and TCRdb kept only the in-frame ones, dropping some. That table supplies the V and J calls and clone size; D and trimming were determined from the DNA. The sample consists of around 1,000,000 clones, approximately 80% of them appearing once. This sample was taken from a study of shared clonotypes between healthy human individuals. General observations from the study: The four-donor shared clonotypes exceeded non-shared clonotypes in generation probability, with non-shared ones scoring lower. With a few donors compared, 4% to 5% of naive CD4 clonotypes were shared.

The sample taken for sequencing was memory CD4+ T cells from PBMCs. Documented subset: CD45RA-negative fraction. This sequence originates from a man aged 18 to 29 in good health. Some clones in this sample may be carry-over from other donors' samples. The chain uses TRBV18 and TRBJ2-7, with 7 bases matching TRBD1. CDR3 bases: TGTGCCAGCTCACCATTAGGGGGCGGTTTCCCCTACGAGCAGTACTTC. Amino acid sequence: CASSPLGGGFPYEQYF.